These T cell receptor beta chains were read from a single sample in a study of control samples from healthy donors and cancer patients. Profiling relied on immunoSEQ multiplex PCR, and the TCRdb table lists in-frame clones only, not all of them. The data contain 100,000 to 150,000 clones, more than 90% of them singletons. The specimen was blood. Receptor source: a man aged 18-30 years in good health. Each CDR3 is given with its conserved first and last residue. A D gene is named only where the DNA matches it firmly. Clone size appears in some rows only: once, few, many, or a class for an expanded clone.

v_call: TRBV11-2; d_call: TRBD1; clone_size: .; j_call: TRBJ1-1; cdr3_nt: TGTGCCAGCAGCTTAGGGACAGGGAGCACTGAAGCTTTCTTT; cdr3_aa: CASSLGTGSTEAFF
v_call: TRBV4-2; d_call: TRBD2; clone_size: .; j_call: TRBJ2-5; cdr3_nt: TGTGCCAGCAGCCAAGATATGGGGGGGGAGACCCAGTACTTC; cdr3_aa: CASSQDMGGETQYF
v_call: TRBV18; d_call: .; clone_size: .; j_call: TRBJ2-1; cdr3_nt: TGTGCCAGCTCACCAGGACCGAGCTCCTACAATGAGCAGTTCTTC; cdr3_aa: CASSPGPSSYNEQFF
v_call: TRBV15; d_call: .; clone_size: .; j_call: TRBJ2-7; cdr3_nt: TGTGCCACCAGCAGAGATGGGGACGGACCCTACGAGCAGTACTTC; cdr3_aa: CATSRDGDGPYEQYF
v_call: TRBV11-3; d_call: .; clone_size: .; j_call: TRBJ1-2; cdr3_nt: TGTGCCAGCAGCTTAAAAGAGAACTATGGCTACACCTTC; cdr3_aa: CASSLKENYGYTF
v_call: TRBV6-6; d_call: TRBD1; clone_size: .; j_call: TRBJ1-6; cdr3_nt: TGTGCCAGCAGTACCGGACAGGGAGTTAATTCACCCCTCCACTTT; cdr3_aa: CASSTGQGVNSPLHF
v_call: TRBV10-3; d_call: TRBD1; clone_size: .; j_call: TRBJ2-1; cdr3_nt: TGTGCCATCAGTGAGTCGAAGCTAGGACAGGCGAAATACAATGAGCAGTTCTTC; cdr3_aa: CAISESKLGQAKYNEQFF
v_call: TRBV5-1; d_call: TRBD2; clone_size: once; j_call: TRBJ2-1; cdr3_nt: TGCGCCAGCAGCTTGACTAGCGGGGGCACAACAAGGGGGTTCTTC; cdr3_aa: CASSLTSGGTTRGFF
v_call: TRBV19; d_call: .; clone_size: .; j_call: TRBJ2-6; cdr3_nt: TGTGCCAGTAGTACGGGACAAGCCTCTGGGGCCAACGTCCTGACTTTC; cdr3_aa: CASSTGQASGANVLTF
v_call: TRBV4-2; d_call: .; clone_size: .; j_call: TRBJ1-3; cdr3_nt: TGTGCCAGCAGCCAAGATTCTACCAGGAGCTCTGGAAACACCATATATTTT; cdr3_aa: CASSQDSTRSSGNTIYF
v_call: TRBV25-1; d_call: .; clone_size: .; j_call: TRBJ1-1; cdr3_nt: TGTGCCAGCAGTGAATATAAAGGTATGGCTGAAGCTTTCTTT; cdr3_aa: CASSEYKGMAEAFF
v_call: TRBV5-1; d_call: TRBD1; clone_size: .; j_call: TRBJ1-2; cdr3_nt: TGCGCCAGCAGCTTGGAAGGGACAGCGTACTATGGCTACACCTTC; cdr3_aa: CASSLEGTAYYGYTF
v_call: TRBV4-1; d_call: TRBD1; clone_size: .; j_call: TRBJ2-5; cdr3_nt: TGCGCCAGCAGCCCGCCAGGGGGCGAGACCCAGTACTTC; cdr3_aa: CASSPPGGETQYF
v_call: TRBV7-2; d_call: .; clone_size: .; j_call: TRBJ1-5; cdr3_nt: TGTGCCAGCAGCCAAACTCGGGGGATTAATCAGCCCCAGCATTTT; cdr3_aa: CASSQTRGINQPQHF
v_call: TRBV20-1; d_call: TRBD1; clone_size: .; j_call: TRBJ2-1; cdr3_nt: TGCAGTGCGCGACAGGGGGAGCAGTTCTTC; cdr3_aa: CSARQGEQFF
v_call: TRBV5-1; d_call: .; clone_size: .; j_call: TRBJ2-7; cdr3_nt: TGCGCCAGCAGCTTGTCGGGGAGATACGAGCAGTACTTC; cdr3_aa: CASSLSGRYEQYF
v_call: TRBV27; d_call: TRBD1; clone_size: .; j_call: TRBJ1-6; cdr3_nt: TGTGCCAGCAGTTTTGGGTCCGGGACAGCAAATTCACCCCTCCACTTT; cdr3_aa: CASSFGSGTANSPLHF
v_call: TRBV10-1; d_call: TRBD1; clone_size: .; j_call: TRBJ2-7; cdr3_nt: TGCGCCAGCAGTGAGTATGCGACAGGGGGGCAGCAGTACTTC; cdr3_aa: CASSEYATGGQQYF
v_call: TRBV14; d_call: .; clone_size: .; j_call: TRBJ2-1; cdr3_nt: TGTGCCAGCAGGACCGGGTTTAACAATGAGCAGTTCTTC; cdr3_aa: CASRTGFNNEQFF
v_call: TRBV5-1; d_call: TRBD1; clone_size: .; j_call: TRBJ1-4; cdr3_nt: TGCGCCAGCAGCCCGGGACAGGGCGCTTATTCAGAAAAACTGTTTTTT; cdr3_aa: CASSPGQGAYSEKLFF
v_call: TRBV19; d_call: .; clone_size: .; j_call: TRBJ1-1; cdr3_nt: TGTGCCAGTAGCGCAATGGCCGCTGAAGCTTTCTTT; cdr3_aa: CASSAMAAEAFF
v_call: TRBV2; d_call: .; clone_size: .; j_call: TRBJ2-4; cdr3_nt: TGTGCCAGCCTACTAGTAGCGAGAAACATTCAGTACTTC; cdr3_aa: CASLLVARNIQYF
v_call: TRBV9; d_call: .; clone_size: .; j_call: TRBJ2-3; cdr3_nt: TGTGCCAGCAGCGTACAGTGGGGCACAGATACGCAGTATTTT; cdr3_aa: CASSVQWGTDTQYF
v_call: TRBV6-4; d_call: TRBD1; clone_size: .; j_call: TRBJ1-5; cdr3_nt: TGTGCCAGCAGTGGAACAGGGGGGCGATATAGCAATCAGCCCCAGCATTTT; cdr3_aa: CASSGTGGRYSNQPQHF
v_call: TRBV11-1; d_call: TRBD2; clone_size: .; j_call: TRBJ2-3; cdr3_nt: TGTGCCAGCAGCAGGGCCCCGATCCGGGGGGCAGATACGCAGTATTTT; cdr3_aa: CASSRAPIRGADTQYF
v_call: TRBV5-6; d_call: .; clone_size: .; j_call: TRBJ2-7; cdr3_nt: TGTGCCAGCAGCTTGAGATCCTACGAGCAGTACTTC; cdr3_aa: CASSLRSYEQYF
v_call: TRBV6-2/TRBV6-3; d_call: TRBD2; clone_size: .; j_call: TRBJ2-7; cdr3_nt: TGTGCCAGCAGTTACTCGACTAGCGCCTACGAGCAGTACTTC; cdr3_aa: CASSYSTSAYEQYF
v_call: TRBV5-4; d_call: .; clone_size: .; j_call: TRBJ2-2; cdr3_nt: TGTGCCAGCAGCTCCGACCCTAACCCCGGGGAGCTGTTTTTT; cdr3_aa: CASSSDPNPGELFF
v_call: TRBV28; d_call: TRBD1; clone_size: .; j_call: TRBJ1-2; cdr3_nt: TGTGCCAGCTCACTGAGGGGACAGGGCTACACCTTC; cdr3_aa: CASSLRGQGYTF
v_call: TRBV21-1; d_call: .; clone_size: .; j_call: TRBJ1-5; cdr3_nt: TGTGCCAGCTCCAGGCGGTTTCCCCAGCATTTT; cdr3_aa: CASSRRFPQHF
v_call: TRBV7-9; d_call: .; clone_size: .; j_call: TRBJ2-1; cdr3_nt: TGTGCCAGCAGCCCCGGGACCTACAACAATGAGCAGTTCTTC; cdr3_aa: CASSPGTYNNEQFF
v_call: TRBV6-2/TRBV6-3; d_call: .; clone_size: .; j_call: TRBJ1-2; cdr3_nt: TGTGCCAGCAGTTACTCTATATTCCGTCTTACCTTC; cdr3_aa: CASSYSIFRLTF
v_call: TRBV27; d_call: TRBD2; clone_size: .; j_call: TRBJ2-1; cdr3_nt: TGTGCCAGCAGCCCTAGCGGCGGCAATGAGCAGTTCTTC; cdr3_aa: CASSPSGGNEQFF
v_call: TRBV10-1; d_call: .; clone_size: .; j_call: TRBJ2-4; cdr3_nt: TGCGCCAGCAGTGAGTCCGCGACCAAAAACATTCAGTACTTC; cdr3_aa: CASSESATKNIQYF
v_call: TRBV7-9; d_call: TRBD1; clone_size: .; j_call: TRBJ1-1; cdr3_nt: TGTGCCAGCAGCTCCAACCAGGGGGCGAAACCGAACACTGAAGCTTTCTTT; cdr3_aa: CASSSNQGAKPNTEAFF
v_call: TRBV6-5; d_call: TRBD1; clone_size: once; j_call: TRBJ1-5; cdr3_nt: TGTGCCAGCAGTTACTCCGGACAGGGCAATCAGCCCCAGCATTTT; cdr3_aa: CASSYSGQGNQPQHF
v_call: TRBV12-3/TRBV12-4; d_call: .; clone_size: .; j_call: TRBJ1-1; cdr3_nt: TGTGCCAGCAGTTTAAACCATAACACTGAAGCTTTCTTT; cdr3_aa: CASSLNHNTEAFF
v_call: TRBV5-1; d_call: .; clone_size: few; j_call: TRBJ1-5; cdr3_nt: TGCGCCAGCAGCTCCGGCTTGGGGCCCAATCAGCCCCAGCATTTT; cdr3_aa: CASSSGLGPNQPQHF
v_call: TRBV20-1; d_call: .; clone_size: .; j_call: TRBJ2-7; cdr3_nt: TGCAGTGCTCAGTGGGACGAGCAGTACTTC; cdr3_aa: CSAQWDEQYF
v_call: TRBV6-7; d_call: TRBD1; clone_size: once; j_call: TRBJ2-1; cdr3_nt: TGTGCCAGCAGTAAGGACAGGGAAGGGAATGAGCAGTTCTTC; cdr3_aa: CASSKDREGNEQFF
v_call: TRBV5-6; d_call: .; clone_size: .; j_call: TRBJ1-4; cdr3_nt: TGTGCCAGCAGCTTGAGGGAAGTAAATGAAAAACTGTTTTTT; cdr3_aa: CASSLREVNEKLFF
v_call: TRBV9; d_call: .; clone_size: .; j_call: TRBJ1-3; cdr3_nt: TGTGCCAGCAGCGTAGGGTCCCCCTACTCCTCTGGAAACACCATATATTTT; cdr3_aa: CASSVGSPYSSGNTIYF
v_call: TRBV18; d_call: TRBD2; clone_size: .; j_call: TRBJ2-7; cdr3_nt: TGTGCCAGCTCACCCGCGGGGGGGCTGTACGAGCAGTACTTC; cdr3_aa: CASSPAGGLYEQYF
v_call: TRBV5-1; d_call: TRBD2; clone_size: once; j_call: TRBJ2-1; cdr3_nt: TGCGCCAGCAGCCCAGCGCGACTAGCGGGGGGGAATGAGCAGTTCTTC; cdr3_aa: CASSPARLAGGNEQFF
v_call: TRBV25-1; d_call: .; clone_size: .; j_call: TRBJ2-7; cdr3_nt: TGTGCCAGCGGGGGGATCCCTCCATCCTACGAGCAGTACTTC; cdr3_aa: CASGGIPPSYEQYF
v_call: TRBV4-1; d_call: .; clone_size: .; j_call: TRBJ1-1; cdr3_nt: TGCGCTAGCAGCCAGGGGACCTGGAAGGGCCCCCCGTATATGAACACTGAAGCTTTCTTT; cdr3_aa: CASSQGTWKGPPYMNTEAFF
v_call: TRBV11-2; d_call: TRBD1; clone_size: .; j_call: TRBJ1-2; cdr3_nt: TGTGCCAGCAGCATACTGACAGGGGGCAGTGGCTACACCTTC; cdr3_aa: CASSILTGGSGYTF
v_call: TRBV11-2; d_call: .; clone_size: few; j_call: TRBJ2-5; cdr3_nt: TGTGCCAGCAGCCCAGGGTTTTCAGAGACCCAGTACTTC; cdr3_aa: CASSPGFSETQYF
v_call: TRBV24-1; d_call: TRBD2; clone_size: .; j_call: TRBJ2-4; cdr3_nt: TGTGCCACCAGTGATTTCTCCACTAGCGGGGTCAAAAACATTCAGTACTTC; cdr3_aa: CATSDFSTSGVKNIQYF
v_call: TRBV11-2; d_call: TRBD2; clone_size: .; j_call: TRBJ2-5; cdr3_nt: TGTGCCACCCTTCCCGGGCGGGGGGGCCGATCTATATTGGAGACCCAGTACTTC; cdr3_aa: CATLPGRGGRSILETQYF
v_call: TRBV29-1; d_call: .; clone_size: .; j_call: TRBJ2-1; cdr3_nt: TGCAGCGTTGAAGGGGTTGAGCAGTTCTTC; cdr3_aa: CSVEGVEQFF
v_call: TRBV9; d_call: TRBD1; clone_size: .; j_call: TRBJ1-5; cdr3_nt: TGTGCCAGCAGCGTCGGGACAGACAATCAGCCCCAGCATTTT; cdr3_aa: CASSVGTDNQPQHF
v_call: TRBV2; d_call: TRBD2; clone_size: .; j_call: TRBJ2-3; cdr3_nt: TGTGCCAGCACGCCGGGACGGCGGGGGGGCACAGATACGCAGTATTTT; cdr3_aa: CASTPGRRGGTDTQYF
v_call: TRBV29-1; d_call: TRBD1; clone_size: .; j_call: TRBJ2-7; cdr3_nt: TGCAGCGTAGGGGGCGCTGCCCCTTACGAGCAGTACTTC; cdr3_aa: CSVGGAAPYEQYF
v_call: TRBV6-4; d_call: .; clone_size: .; j_call: TRBJ1-3; cdr3_nt: TGTGCCAGCAGTGGCCCGCACGTCCATGGGTACTCAAACACCATATATTTT; cdr3_aa: CASSGPHVHGYSNTIYF
v_call: TRBV9; d_call: .; clone_size: .; j_call: TRBJ1-6; cdr3_nt: TGTGCCAGCAGCTCGAATTCACCCCTCCACTTT; cdr3_aa: CASSSNSPLHF
v_call: TRBV13; d_call: TRBD1; clone_size: .; j_call: TRBJ2-4; cdr3_nt: TGTGCCAGCAGCCTACAGGGGGCTGGGACCAAAAACATTCAGTACTTC; cdr3_aa: CASSLQGAGTKNIQYF
v_call: TRBV9; d_call: .; clone_size: .; j_call: TRBJ2-1; cdr3_nt: TGTGCCAGCAGCGCCAGATCTAGCATCTCCTACAATGAGCAGTTCTTC; cdr3_aa: CASSARSSISYNEQFF